A single sample gave rise to the 17 T cell receptor beta chains below, sequenced in a study of spatial heterogeneity in lung cancer. Noted time point: blood at routine non-recurrence follow-up after resection. Without sorting, whole RNA was sequenced from tumor, nontumor lung or frozen PBMC. TCRdb ran MiXCR on the 5' RACE reads and lists one entry per CDR3 protein. This table holds around 120,000 distinct CDR3 sequences, 12% found once. This sample comprised PBMCs, obtained at follow-up. The receptors stem from a male donor with early-stage non-small cell lung cancer.

This clonotype was seen at least ten times. This chain links TRBV7-2 with TRBJ2-1; 14 bases line up with TRBD2. Germline trimming cut 2 bases from V and 0 bases from J; bases unmatched to any gene: 9. The CDR3 has 20 amino acids. In germline, CDR1 is SGHTA, CDR2 FQGNSA. For the CDR3, the DNA is TGTGCCAGCAGCTTAAAAGGGACTAGCGGGGGACGAGGCTCCTACAATGAGCAGTTCTTC. It codes for CASSLKGTSGGRGSYNEQFF.

This clonotype has only a few counts. The chain employs TRBV5-4 and TRBJ1-6; 7 positions match TRBD1. This CDR3 comprises 15 residues. CDR1 is SGHNT, CDR2 YYREEE, per germline (reference sequence). Trimming took 0 bases from V and 7 from J; bases not matched to a gene: 4. CDR3 DNA: TGTGCCAGCAGCTTGGAGGAGGGGGCAAATTCACCCCTCCACTTT. Protein: CASSLEEGANSPLHF.

This clonotype was seen at least ten times. This sequence joins TRBV11-2 and TRBJ2-5; weak D call: TRBD1 (6 bases). V was pared by 7 bases and J by 4 bases, with 16 bases between. From germline, CDR1 is SGHAT and CDR2 FQNNGV. This CDR3 is 14 amino acids long. CDR3 region: CASKLGAARETQYF. The CDR3 bases are TGTGCCAGCAAGCTGGGGGCAGCACGAGAGACCCAGTACTTC.

This clonotype appeared a few times. The chain combines TRBV20-1 with TRBJ1-5, with TRBD1 matching 12 bases. CDR3 length equals 16 residues. The junction had 5 bases not matched to a gene; V was cut back by 1 base and J by 4 bases. The germline V gene encodes CDR1 DFQATT and CDR2 SNEGSKA (reference sequence). Here the CDR3 reads CSARAGTGGWNQPQHF. The CDR3 DNA sequence: TGCAGTGCTAGAGCCGGGACAGGGGGCTGGAATCAGCCCCAGCATTTT.

This clonotype occurred many times. The rearrangement uses TRBV29-1 and TRBJ2-5; the D call may be TRBD1 or TRBD2 (5 bases each). Trimming took off 4 bases at V and 5 bases at J, with 14 bases between the two ends. CDR1 and CDR2 from the germline V gene are SQVTM and ANQGSEA. This CDR3 is built from 13 residues. The DNA of the CDR3 is TGCAGCGTTGGACTATCGGGACGGGAGACCCAGTACTTC. It specifies CSVGLSGRETQYF. The complete variable domain, with remaining parts taken from reference TRBV29-1 and TRBJ2-5, reads SAVISQKPSRDICQRGTSLTIQCQVDSQVTMMFWYRQQPGQSLTLIATANQGSEATYESGFVIDKFPISRPNLTFSTLTVSNMSPEDSSIYLCSVGLSGRETQYFGPGTRLLVL.

Written as DNA, the CDR3 is TGTGCCGCCAGGCCCGTGCAGGGGCAGACAGATACGCAGTATTTT. It yields the protein CAARPVQGQTDTQYF. The rearrangement links TRBV10-3 to TRBJ2-3, with a possible D match to TRBD1 (6 bases). The V end lost 11 bases, the J end lost 3 bases, and 21 bases lay between the germline ends. CDR1 and CDR2 from the germline V gene are ENHRY and SYGVKD. The CDR3 is 15 residues long.

This clonotype was seen only a few times. The CDR3 region has the DNA TGCGCCAGCAGCCAAGATAAATATTTCACAGATACGCAGTATTTT. It codes for CASSQDKYFTDTQYF. The chain joins TRBV4-3 to TRBJ2-3; D is unresolved. The CDR3 consists of 15 residues. The germline V and J ends were trimmed by 0 bases and 2 bases, with 9 bases remaining between them. Germline V CDR1 and CDR2: LGHNA, YSLEER.

This clonotype was observed at least ten times. This sequence joins TRBV25-1 and TRBJ1-1; D gene ambiguous. V was trimmed by 4 bases and J by 4 bases, leaving 13 bases between them. The CDR3 covers 14 residues. Germline V gives CDR1 MGHDK, CDR2 SYGVNS. CDR3 sequence reads: CASSGTGWATEAFF. The CDR3 DNA sequence: TGTGCCAGCAGTGGTACGGGATGGGCCACTGAAGCTTTCTTT.

This clonotype was seen a handful of times. V and J are TRBV7-3 and TRBJ2-5; 8 bases fit TRBD1. J gave up 5 bases and V 5 bases, and 10 bases lay outside the gene matches. The V gene's germline CDR1 is SGHTA and CDR2 FQGTGA. This CDR3 has 15 residues. The CDR3 region is CASSPTGASRETQYF. The CDR3 DNA is TGTGCCAGCAGCCCGACAGGGGCCTCAAGGGAGACCCAGTACTTC.

This clonotype has just one count. The chain couples TRBV6-4 to TRBJ2-1; 12 bases line up with TRBD2. V gave up 8 bases and J gave up 4 bases; unmatched junction bases: 6. The CDR3 is 15 amino acids. The germline V gene encodes CDR1 MRHNA and CDR2 SNTAGT. The CDR3 protein is CASGPSGRGYNEQFF. DNA for the CDR3: TGTGCCAGCGGCCCTAGCGGGAGGGGTTACAATGAGCAGTTCTTC.

V usage is TRBV7-9 and J usage is TRBJ2-3; D unresolved. CDR1 is SEHNR and CDR2 is FQNEAQ in the germline V gene (reference sequence). The V gene lost 3 bases and the J gene lost 0 bases, with 7 bases spanning the gap. This CDR3 comprises 14 residues. CDR3 bases: TGTGCCAGCAGCTTTCCCAGAAGCACAGATACGCAGTATTTT. Encoded protein: CASSFPRSTDTQYF.

The chain employs TRBV18 and TRBJ1-2; the D gene is possibly TRBD1 (5 bases). The CDR3 has 14 residues. In germline, CDR1 is KGHSH, CDR2 LQKENI. V lost 2 bases and J 0 bases, leaving 7 bases between the germline ends. The CDR3 sequence: CASSPGATNYGYTF. As DNA, the CDR3 is TGTGCCAGCTCACCAGGGGCGACTAACTATGGCTACACCTTC. The variable domain in full, completed from reference TRBV18 and TRBJ1-2, reads NAGVMQNPRHLVRRRGQEARLRCSPMKGHSHVYWYRQLPEEGLKFMVYLQKENIIDESGMPKERFSAEFPKEGPSILRIQQVVRGDSAAYFCASSPGATNYGYTFGSGTRLTVV.

This chain joins TRBV3-2 and TRBJ1-3; the table's D call TRBD1 went unverified against the DNA. TRBV3-2 is described as a pseudogene. The CDR3 is 15 residues long. The CDR3, as DNA: TGTGCCAGCAGCCAACCGACAGGAGCCGGAAACACCATATATTTT. Translation gives CASSQPTGAGNTIYF.

The V call is TRBV11-1, the J call TRBJ1-2; D is unresolved. The germline V gene has CDR1 SGHAT and CDR2 FQDESV (reference sequence). The germline V and J ends were trimmed by 5 bases and 8 bases, with 15 bases remaining between them. This CDR3 is 13 amino acids long. DNA of the CDR3: TGTGCCAGCAGCCCCGGAGCGGAAAGGGGCTACACCTTC. It translates to CASSPGAERGYTF.

This clonotype was found once. This may come from a read error, since a much larger clone is one base off. The rearrangement links TRBV12-3 or TRBV12-4 to TRBJ1-1; D may be TRBD1 (5 bases). This CDR3 spans 18 amino acids. The CDR3 reads CAGSLTPGWRQLNTEAFF. The CDR3 DNA reads TGTGCCGGCAGTTTGACCCCCGGATGGCGACAGTTGAACACTGAAGCTTTCTTT.

This clonotype was counted many times. The chain joins TRBV20-1 to TRBJ2-6; D uncertain. The CDR3 sequence is 15 residues long. Germline V gene lookup returns CDR1 DFQATT and CDR2 SNEGSKA (reference sequence). Trimming took 6 bases from V and 0 from J, leaving 12 bases between them. The CDR3 DNA reads as TGCAGTGCAGGAGATTGGGACTCTGGGGCCAACGTCCTGACTTTC. Protein sequence: CSAGDWDSGANVLTF.

This clonotype was detected only a few times. The chain joins TRBV10-3 to TRBJ1-3; D unclear. Germline V gives CDR1 ENHRY, CDR2 SYGVKD. Deletions cut 8 bases from V and 7 bases from J, with 12 bases between. There are 12 residues in the CDR3. The CDR3 DNA reads TGTGCCATCGCCGGGGAAGGGAACACCATATATTTT. This sequence encodes CAIAGEGNTIYF.